This T cell receptor (beta chain) stems from a study of shared clonotypes between healthy human individuals. Across the whole study: Every donor yielded three CD4 naive, three CD4 memory, two CD8 naive and one CD8 memory plate.

TCRdb keeps only in-frame clones here, not all; method: immunoSEQ multiplex PCR. The sample comprises some 380,000 clones, about 96% of which are singletons, and approximately 0.32% rests with the top ten. Trimming took off 0 bases at V and 0 bases at J, with 9 bases between the two ends. CDR1 GTSNPN and CDR2 SVGIG come from the germline V gene (reference sequence). CDR3 size: 14 residues. The J gene is TRBJ2-7, the V gene TRBV30; D call uncertain. Sequenced input: memory CD8+ T cells sorted from blood. Subset described: CD45RO+ cells pooled with CCR7-negative TemRA cells. The clonotype was recovered from a man aged 30 to 45 in good health. For the CDR3, the DNA is TGTGCCTGGAGTGTGGCCAGTTTCTCCTACGAGCAGTACTTC. Protein sequence: CAWSVASFSYEQYF.